A selection of T cell receptor beta chains follows, all from one sample in a study of early T cells in non-severe SARS-CoV-2 infection. TCRdb itself ran the 5' RACE reads through MiXCR, one entry per CDR3 protein. The repertoire includes about 30,000 distinct CDR3 sequences, roughly 5.4% of them detected once, and approximately 3.5% sits in the top ten. Sequencing was carried out using whole blood. These receptors came from an adult who was a healthcare worker with PCR-confirmed SARS-CoV-2 infection or an uninfected control (not recorded which). The CDR3 runs from the conserved cysteine through the conserved F or W.

v_call cdr3_aa
TRBV9 CASSAGIGRNTGELFF
TRBV6-1 CASSEAETGSYEQYF
TRBV7-2 CASSLGAGEGIGELFF
TRBV4-3 CASSQVGGRGSEKLFF
TRBV5-5 CASSLRPDYEQYF
TRBV20-1 CSVLPSGRGDSYEQYF
TRBV20-1 CSVMGRGSGNTIYF
TRBV6-1 CATQYLPGLASQRGSYNEQFF
TRBV5-5 CASSLEGEAHYEQYF
TRBV6-1 CASSEAPGQQETQYF
TRBV28 CASCPGTFIKQFF
TRBV6-6 CASSYTLTGIDSPLHF
TRBV15 CATSRELFREGYTF
TRBV4-3 CASSETGGASGANVLTF
TRBV29-1 CSAGAWSGSNEQFF